One sample yielded the 25 T cell receptor beta chains listed below, sequenced in a study of shared clonotypes between healthy human individuals. Naive CD8 cells comprised CD45RO-negative, CCR7-positively selected cells, excluding terminally differentiated effector memory CD45RA+ cells. Method: immunoSEQ multiplex PCR; TCRdb's copy keeps in-frame clones and lacks some. The sample shows approximately 590,000 clones, about 95% of them seen only once. What was sequenced was naive CD8+ T cells sorted from blood. The receptor set was obtained from a woman aged 25-40 years in good health.

This chain connects TRBV7-9 to TRBJ2-3; no definite D call. Germline V gene lookup returns CDR1 SEHNR and CDR2 FQNEAQ (reference sequence). The CDR3 is 12 residues long. The V end lost 6 bases, the J end lost 7 bases, and 11 bases lay between the germline ends. CDR3 in DNA: TGTGCCAGCAGACCGGTACGGAATACGCAGTATTTT. Amino acid sequence: CASRPVRNTQYF.

The rearrangement joins TRBV21-1 to TRBJ2-7. TRBV21-1 is deemed a pseudogene. The CDR3 is 16 residues long. This chain's CDR3 is CASSKGGSGRPYEQYF. CDR3 sequence (DNA): TGTGCCAGCAGCAAAGGGGGCTCGGGACGTCCCTACGAGCAGTACTTC.

The V and J genes are TRBV4-1 and TRBJ1-1, with 9 bases that match TRBD1. With 3 bases clipped from V and 5 bases from J, the junction kept 7 bases outside the gene matches. From germline, CDR1 is MGHRA and CDR2 YSYEKL. CDR3 length: 15 amino acids. Written as DNA, the CDR3 is TGCGCCAGCAGCCATACGGGACAGGGAGGAACTGAAGCTTTCTTT. Protein: CASSHTGQGGTEAFF.

CDR3: CATTGDRYNEQFF. In DNA, the CDR3 is TGTGCTACGACCGGCGATCGGTACAATGAGCAGTTCTTC. The chain recombines TRBV6-5 with TRBJ2-1; D is unresolved. This CDR3 has 13 amino acids. Germline assignment: CDR1 MNHEY and CDR2 SVGAGI.

This clone occurred once. CDR3 loop: CASRGRGGEQYF. CDR3 nucleotide sequence: TGTGCCAGCAGAGGTAGGGGGGGCGAGCAGTACTTC. This chain connects TRBV5-4 to TRBJ2-7; D perhaps matches TRBD2 (7 bases). With 5 bases removed from V and 6 bases from J, the gap between germline ends came to 12 bases. CDR3 size: 12 residues. Germline-derived CDR1 and CDR2 are SGHNT and YYREEE (reference sequence). The variable domain in full, with the rest retrieved from reference TRBV5-4 and TRBJ2-7, is ETGVTQSPTHLIKTRGQQVTLRCSSQSGHNTVSWYQQALGQGPQFIFQYYREEENGRGNFPPRFSGLQFPNYSSELNVNALELDDSALYLCASRGRGGEQYFGPGTRLTVT.

This rearrangement joins TRBV5-8 to TRBJ2-1; 7 bases fit TRBD2. CDR3 size: 16 residues. Germline loops: CDR1 SGHTS, CDR2 YDEGEE. The J segment lost 4 bases and the V segment lost 6 bases, leaving 13 bases of the junction unmatched. CDR3 nucleotide sequence: TGTGCCAGCACCCTCGGACGAGGCGGGAGATACAATGAGCAGTTCTTC. The encoded protein is CASTLGRGGRYNEQFF.

In its sample, this clone was seen once. This chain links TRBV12-5 with TRBJ2-2, with TRBD1 as a possible D gene (5 bases). This CDR3 is built from 16 residues. Germline V gene sequence: CDR1 LGHNT, CDR2 FRNRAP. The ends were cut back, 5 bases at V and 1 base at J, with 14 bases in the middle. CDR3 amino acids: CASGEQDLQNTGELFF. In DNA, the CDR3 is TGTGCTAGTGGTGAACAGGATCTCCAGAACACCGGGGAGCTGTTTTTT.

This chain uses TRBV27 with TRBJ2-3; D not resolved. This CDR3 has 14 amino acids. Trimming took off 4 bases at V and 1 base at J, with 9 bases between the two ends. Germline-derived CDR1 and CDR2 are MNHEY and SMNVEV (reference sequence). The CDR3 DNA reads TGTGCCAGCAGTTCCCCACGAGGCACAGATACGCAGTATTTT. The encoded protein is CASSSPRGTDTQYF.

This sequence joins TRBV27 and TRBJ2-7; weak D call: TRBD2 (6 bases). Per germline, CDR1 MNHEY and CDR2 SMNVEV (reference sequence). The CDR3 runs to 14 residues. Trimming shortened V by 4 bases and J by 1 base, and 11 bases separated the two germline ends. CDR3 sequence (DNA): TGTGCCAGCAGTTCCTTTAGCGGATCCTACGAGCAGTACTTC. Its protein is CASSSFSGSYEQYF.

This sequence joins TRBV29-1 and TRBJ1-1; D remains ambiguous. Trimming stripped 7 bases from V and 1 base from J, with 16 bases between. Germline V gene data show CDR1 as SQVTM and CDR2 as ANQGSEA. The CDR3 totals 14 residues. CDR3 DNA sequence: TGCAGCGGTAGCGCGATAGGAGGGAACACTGAAGCTTTCTTT. Protein sequence: CSGSAIGGNTEAFF.

This chain links TRBV15 with TRBJ2-1; the match to TRBD1 covers 12 bases. CDR3 length equals 16 residues. With 4 bases clipped from V and 7 bases from J, the junction kept 8 bases outside the gene matches. Germline lookup yields CDR1 LNHNV and CDR2 YYDKDF (reference sequence). The CDR3 region is CATSTGKGQGANEQFF. In DNA, the CDR3 is TGTGCCACCAGCACAGGGAAGGGACAGGGGGCGAATGAGCAGTTCTTC.

The chain combines TRBV19 with TRBJ1-3; possibly TRBD1 for D (6 bases). Germline assignment: CDR1 LNHDA and CDR2 SQIVND (reference sequence). V was trimmed by 6 bases and J by 2 bases, leaving 11 bases between them. The CDR3 has 14 residues. The CDR3 coding sequence is TGTGCCAGTAGCCCACAGGGACCTGGAAACACCATATATTTT. Translation gives CASSPQGPGNTIYF.

The CDR3 DNA reads TGTGCCAGCAGCGTAGCTAAAGGGTGGAACACCGGGGAGCTGTTTTTT. Translating gives CASSVAKGWNTGELFF. The chain couples TRBV9 to TRBJ2-2; D not resolved. The V gene lost 0 bases and the J gene lost 1 base, with 10 bases spanning the gap. This CDR3 has 16 residues. From germline, CDR1 is SGDLS and CDR2 YYNGEE.

The chain links TRBV28 to TRBJ1-1; no firm D call. Trimming left V 5 bases short and J 1 base short, with 14 bases between. The V gene's germline CDR1 is MDHEN and CDR2 SYDVKM. CDR3 length equals 15 residues. CDR3 residues: CASSPPSFGNTEAFF. The DNA for the CDR3 is TGTGCCAGCAGTCCTCCCAGTTTTGGGAACACTGAAGCTTTCTTT.

The chain links TRBV10-3 to TRBJ2-3, with D maybe TRBD1 (6 bases). Trimming cost V 0 bases and J 6 bases, with 10 bases left between them. This CDR3 region has 14 residues. Germline loops: CDR1 ENHRY, CDR2 SYGVKD. CDR3 nucleotide sequence: TGTGCCATCAGTGAGTCGCAGGGGTGGGATACGCAGTATTTT. Encoded protein: CAISESQGWDTQYF.

The chain joins TRBV7-6 to TRBJ2-7; maybe TRBD2 (6 bases). The CDR3 spans 14 residues. V lost 1 base and J 6 bases, leaving 13 bases between the germline ends. From germline, CDR1 is SGHVS and CDR2 FNYEAQ. As DNA, the CDR3 is TGTGCCAGCAGCTTAGTCGGGGGTGGTGGCGAGCAGTACTTC. Translation: CASSLVGGGGEQYF.

The genes are TRBV28 and TRBJ2-3; TRBD1 matches at 11 bases. The germline gives CDR1 MDHEN, CDR2 SYDVKM. With V trimmed by 11 bases and J by 4 bases, 5 bases remained unmatched. The CDR3 consists of 13 residues. The CDR3 sequence: CAAGTGGADTQYF. The CDR3, as DNA: TGTGCCGCCGGGACAGGGGGTGCAGATACGCAGTATTTT.

J is TRBJ2-7 and V is TRBV27; D may be TRBD1 or TRBD2 (5 bases each). The germline V and J ends were trimmed by 6 bases and 9 bases, with 15 bases remaining between them. The germline V gene has CDR1 MNHEY and CDR2 SMNVEV (reference sequence). The CDR3 runs to 12 residues. CDR3 loop: CASSPGRGGQYF. CDR3 DNA: TGTGCCAGCAGCCCGGGCCGGGGCGGGCAGTACTTC.

The rearrangement joins TRBV7-6 to TRBJ2-7, with a possible D match to TRBD2 (6 bases). The germline gives CDR1 SGHVS, CDR2 FNYEAQ. The V end lost 1 base, the J end lost 4 bases, and 11 bases lay between the germline ends. The CDR3 is 14 residues long. The CDR3 DNA follows: TGTGCCAGCAGCTTAGAGTCTAGCGATTACGAGCAGTACTTC. This codes for CASSLESSDYEQYF. The whole variable domain, remainder taken from reference TRBV7-6 and TRBJ2-7, is GAGVSQSPRYKVTKRGQDVALRCDPISGHVSLYWYRQALGQGPEFLTYFNYEAQQDKSGLPNDRFSAERPEGSISTLTIQRTEQRDSAMYRCASSLESSDYEQYFGPGTRLTVT.

The gene calls are TRBV19 and TRBJ1-3; weak D call: TRBD1 (5 bases). CDR3 length equals 18 residues. V dropped 6 bases and J dropped 4 bases, with 25 bases sitting between them. Germline V gives CDR1 LNHDA, CDR2 SQIVND (reference sequence). The CDR3 bases are TGTGCCAGTAGCCTACTTACTGCGGTTGGACACTACGGAAACACCATATATTTT. Amino acids: CASSLLTAVGHYGNTIYF. Full variable domain (outside the CDR3, taken from reference TRBV19 and TRBJ1-3): DGGITQSPKYLFRKEGQNVTLSCEQNLNHDAMYWYRQDPGQGLRLIYYSQIVNDFQKGDIAEGYSVSREKKESFPLTVTSAQKNPTAFYLCASSLLTAVGHYGNTIYFGEGSWLTVV.

For the CDR3, the DNA is TGTGCCAGCAGCCCCCGCCATAGCTCCTACGAGCAGTACTTC. Residues: CASSPRHSSYEQYF. The chain recombines TRBV7-9 with TRBJ2-5; D call uncertain. Matching the DNA end better, TRBJ2-7 makes the J call doubtful. Germline CDR1 and CDR2: SEHNR and FQNEAQ (reference sequence). The length of the CDR3 is 14 residues.

This clone appeared once. The chain is built from TRBV29-1 and TRBJ2-7; possible D gene TRBD1, 6 bases. V lost 3 bases, J lost 7 bases, and 13 bases lay in between. Per germline, CDR1 SQVTM and CDR2 ANQGSEA. This CDR3 has 12 residues. This CDR3 reads CSVDTQGGEQYF. The CDR3 DNA reads TGCAGCGTTGATACACAGGGTGGGGAGCAGTACTTC.

This chain connects TRBV6-1 to TRBJ2-3, with D perhaps assigned TRBD1 or TRBD2 (5 bases each). The CDR3 loop spans 17 amino acids. CDR1 is MNHNS, CDR2 SASEGT, per germline. V shed 3 bases and J shed 0 bases, with 16 bases lying between them. The CDR3 nucleotides are TGTGCCAGCAGTGAGAGGGTGGGGCGGTCTAGCACAGATACGCAGTATTTT. This encodes CASSERVGRSSTDTQYF.

The J gene is TRBJ2-5, the V gene TRBV27, with 8 bases lining up with TRBD1. The DNA end favors TRBJ2-7, so the J call may be wrong. Germline lookup yields CDR1 MNHEY and CDR2 SMNVEV (reference sequence). This CDR3 is 15 amino acids long. The CDR3 nucleotides read TGTGCCAGCAGTCCTGGGACAGGCAGTGACTACGAGCAGTACTTC. Protein product: CASSPGTGSDYEQYF.

The chain is built from TRBV28 and TRBJ1-1, with 9 bases that match TRBD1. CDR3 length: 13 residues. V lost 6 bases and J lost 10; bases outside the gene matches: 9. CDR1 is MDHEN, CDR2 SYDVKM, per germline. CDR3 sequence: CASSAAGTGRAFF. The CDR3 region has the DNA TGTGCCAGCAGCGCCGCCGGGACAGGGAGAGCTTTCTTT.